The rows below give T cell receptor beta chains drawn from one sample of a study of immune heterogeneity within non-small cell lung tumors. MiXCR, run by TCRdb on the multiplex PCR reads, gives a single entry per CDR3 protein. The sample holds about 4,500 distinct CDR3 sequences, approximately 25% seen once. The material sequenced was lung tumor tissue. The receptors were sampled from a man aged 55 to 70 with non-small cell lung cancer. The CDR3 runs from the conserved cysteine through the conserved F or W. The order of the fields is D gene, V gene, clone size, J gene, CDR3 DNA, CDR3 protein. A D gene is named only where the DNA matches it firmly. The size field is filled for only some rows; it gives once, few, many or a size class.

TRBD1	TRBV20-1	NA	TRBJ1-1	TGCAGTGCCGAAGACAGGGGGCGAACGAACACTGAAGCTTTCTTT	CSAEDRGRTNTEAFF
NA	TRBV6-2/TRBV6-3	NA	TRBJ2-6	TGTGCCATCTCGGGGCCATATCGCTCGTCTGGGGCCAACGTCCTGACTTTC	CAISGPYRSSGANVLTF
TRBD2	TRBV2	NA	TRBJ2-5	TGTGCCAGCAGTGCTAGCGGGAGAAGCCAAGAGACCCAGTACTTC	CASSASGRSQETQYF
NA	TRBV7-7	NA	TRBJ2-2	TGTGCTAGCAGCTTCCGTGAACAGGGCGGGGAGCTGTTTTTT	CASSFREQGGELFF
TRBD1	TRBV2	NA	TRBJ2-2	TGTGCCAGCAGTCGGGACAGGGTGGGCACCGGGGAGCTGTTTTTT	CASSRDRVGTGELFF
NA	TRBV19	NA	TRBJ2-3	TGTGCCAGTAGCCACCGGTCCCGCACAGATACGCAGTATTTT	CASSHRSRTDTQYF
NA	TRBV15	medium-sized	TRBJ1-2	TGTGCCACCAGCAGTGCCGGAGTTAACTATGGCTACACCTTC	CATSSAGVNYGYTF
NA	TRBV6-2/TRBV6-3	few	TRBJ2-7	TGTGCCAGCAGCCGGAGGACTCCTCGGAGCTCCTACGAGCAGTACTTC	CASSRRTPRSSYEQYF
NA	TRBV6-1	NA	TRBJ1-1	TGTGCCAGCAGTGAAAGGGGACACCGGAACACTGAAGCTTTCTTT	CASSERGHRNTEAFF
TRBD1	TRBV7-6	few	TRBJ2-7	TGTGCCAGCAGCCCAGGGACAGGGGGTAGCTACGAGCAGTACTTC	CASSPGTGGSYEQYF
NA	TRBV27	NA	TRBJ1-2	TGTGCCATCAGTTTAAGGTTATCGGGCCGCAGGAACACTAACTATGGCTACACCTTC	CAISLRLSGRRNTNYGYTF
NA	TRBV7-2	NA	TRBJ2-1	TGTGCCAGCAGCTTAGGATACCACAATGAGCAGTTCTTC	CASSLGYHNEQFF
TRBD2	TRBV6-2/TRBV6-3	few	TRBJ2-3	TGTGCCAGCAGCCCCCTCGCAAGCGGGAGAGGAGATACGCAGTATTTT	CASSPLASGRGDTQYF
NA	TRBV3-1	NA	TRBJ1-1	TGTGCCAGCAGCCAAGGCGCCGGGATCACTGAAGCTTTCTTT	CASSQGAGITEAFF
TRBD1	TRBV11-1	few	TRBJ1-1	TGTGCCAGCAGCTTAGGACAGGGAACCACTGAAGCTTTCTTT	CASSLGQGTTEAFF
NA	TRBV6-1	NA	TRBJ2-1	TGTGCCAGCAGTGAAGCAGTCCACAATGAGCAGTTCTTC	CASSEAVHNEQFF
NA	TRBV28	few	TRBJ1-5	TGTGCCAGCAGTCGAATAGGACAGACCAATCAGCCCCAGCATTTT	CASSRIGQTNQPQHF
TRBD1	TRBV19	NA	TRBJ1-5	TGTGCCAGTAGTATGAGGGGGCTAGGGAATCAGCCCCAGAATTTT	CASSMRGLGNQPQNF
NA	TRBV28	few	TRBJ2-5	TGTGCCAGCAGTCACACGCAGGGGCGGGAGAGAAAAGAGACCCAGTACTTC	CASSHTQGRERKETQYF
TRBD2	TRBV6-1	few	TRBJ2-3	TGTGCCAGCAAGGCGGGAGCCGTCACAGATACGCAGTATTTT	CASKAGAVTDTQYF
TRBD2	TRBV5-1	NA	TRBJ2-1	TGCGCCAGCAGCTTGTGGGGCGGGGGGGACAATGAGCAGTTCTTC	CASSLWGGGDNEQFF
NA	TRBV4-1	NA	TRBJ2-3	TGCGCCAGCAGCCAAGGGACGGCCCCCAGGGGCACAGATACGCAGTATTTT	CASSQGTAPRGTDTQYF
NA	TRBV28	few	TRBJ1-1	TGTGCCAGCCTCCCGGCCCTAAACACTGAAGCTTTCTTT	CASLPALNTEAFF
NA	TRBV20-1	medium-sized	TRBJ1-3	TGCAGTGCTAGAGATAGGCTGACCTCTGGAAACACCATATATTTT	CSARDRLTSGNTIYF
NA	TRBV3-1	few	TRBJ1-2	TGTGCCAGCAGCCAAGTGGGAAGCGGTGGCTACACCTTC	CASSQVGSGGYTF
NA	TRBV4-1	NA	TRBJ2-3	TGCGCCAGCAGCCAGCTGATCGCAGATACGCAGTATTTT	CASSQLIADTQYF
NA	TRBV29-1	medium-sized	TRBJ2-7	TGCAGCGTTGACAGGGGAGACTACGAGCAGTACTTC	CSVDRGDYEQYF